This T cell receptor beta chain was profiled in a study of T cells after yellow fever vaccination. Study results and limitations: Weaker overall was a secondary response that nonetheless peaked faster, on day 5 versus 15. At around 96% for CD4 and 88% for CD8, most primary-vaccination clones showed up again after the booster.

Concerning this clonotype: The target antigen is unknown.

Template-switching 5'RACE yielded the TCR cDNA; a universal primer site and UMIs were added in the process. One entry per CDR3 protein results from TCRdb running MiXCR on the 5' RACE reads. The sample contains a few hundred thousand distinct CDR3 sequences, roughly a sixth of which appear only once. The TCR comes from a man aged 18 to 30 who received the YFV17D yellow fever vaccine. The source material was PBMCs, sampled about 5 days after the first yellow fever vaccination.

CDR3 DNA sequence: TGTGCCAGCAGCTCCCTAGCGGGGGGGCCCGGGGAGCTGTTTTTT. This sequence encodes CASSSLAGGPGELFF. The chain has TRBV5-4 and TRBJ2-2; TRBD2 agrees at 12 bases. The CDR3 runs to 15 residues. CDR1 and CDR2 from the germline V gene are SGHNT and YYREEE (reference sequence). The ends lost 3 bases at V and 6 bases at J; junction bases unmatched: 3.